The source of this T cell receptor (beta chain) is a study of shared clonotypes between healthy human individuals. Overall study findings and caveats: Some naive CD4 clonotypes, 5% to 5.5%, turned up in common across several donors. Sorted-subset sequencing was shown by rarefaction to be incomplete despite large depth.

Trimming pared 0 bases from V and 3 bases from J, leaving 11 bases between. The CDR3 totals 16 residues. CDR1 SGHDN and CDR2 FVKESK come from the germline V gene. The study enrolled healthy HIV-negative adults without recent acute infections or vaccinations as donors. Naive CD45RA+ and memory CD45RA-negative subsets were split from CD4+ cells. Clones were read by immunoSEQ multiplex PCR, and TCRdb kept only the in-frame ones, dropping some. The sample has 2 million to 2.5 million clones, about 92% seen once. Details on this clone: The antigen is undetermined.

The TCR sequence derives from a man aged 18 to 30 in good health. Some clones in this sample may be carry-over from other donors' samples. The rearrangement joins TRBV14 to TRBJ2-2, with a weak D call TRBD1 (5 bases). The sequenced sample was naive CD4+ T cells from PBMCs. The subset: CD45RA+ positively selected. CDR3 nucleotides: TGTGCCAGCAGCCAAGAGTGGGTCAGGGACACCGGGGAGCTGTTTTTT. This codes for CASSQEWVRDTGELFF.